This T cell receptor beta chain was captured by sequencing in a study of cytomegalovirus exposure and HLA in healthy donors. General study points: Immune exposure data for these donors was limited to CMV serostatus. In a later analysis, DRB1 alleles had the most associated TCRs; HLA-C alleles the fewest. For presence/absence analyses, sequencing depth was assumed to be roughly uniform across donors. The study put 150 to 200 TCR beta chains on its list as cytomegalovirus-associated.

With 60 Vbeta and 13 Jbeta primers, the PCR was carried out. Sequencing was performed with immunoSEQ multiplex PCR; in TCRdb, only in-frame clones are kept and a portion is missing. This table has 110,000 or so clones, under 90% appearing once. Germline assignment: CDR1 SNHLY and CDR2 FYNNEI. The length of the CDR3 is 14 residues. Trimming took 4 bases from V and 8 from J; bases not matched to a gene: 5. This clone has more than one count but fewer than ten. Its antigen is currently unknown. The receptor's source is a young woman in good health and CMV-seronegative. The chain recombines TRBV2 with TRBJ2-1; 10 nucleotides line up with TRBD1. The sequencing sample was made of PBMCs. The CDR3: CASSVDRGGDEQFF. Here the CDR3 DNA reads TGTGCCAGCAGTGTGGACAGGGGGGGCGATGAGCAGTTCTTC. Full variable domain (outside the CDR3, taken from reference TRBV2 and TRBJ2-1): EPEVTQTPSHQVTQMGQEVILRCVPISNHLYFYWYRQILGQKVEFLVSFYNNEISEKSEIFDDQFSVERPDGSNFTLKIRSTKLEDSAMYFCASSVDRGGDEQFFGPGTRLTVL.